This T cell receptor beta chain was retrieved from a study of Ad26.COV2.S vaccination and SARS-CoV-2 variants. As for the study in general: Vaccine-arm donor from the placebo-controlled COV1001 Ad26.COV2.S trial. Doses of Ad26.COV2.S were injected into muscle once or twice, 56 days apart.

This CDR3 contains 15 residues. V dropped 2 bases and J dropped 7 bases, with 14 bases sitting between them. In germline, CDR1 is MNHEY, CDR2 SVGEGT. Only in-frame clones appear in the TCRdb table, and some are missing; sequencing was by immunoSEQ multiplex PCR. Of hundreds of thousands of clones listed, 88% were seen once; the top ten hold around 6.6%. Sample treatment: 19 received Ad26.COV2.S at low or high dose, single or two shots; about five received placebo; per-sample allocation not given. Collection of samples fell on day 63 after the first vaccine or placebo injection. It was Wuhan-strain SARS-CoV-2 spike that the Ad26 vaccine vector expressed.

The clonotype was recovered from a person aged 18-60 years who received the Ad26.COV2.S COVID-19 vaccine or a placebo. Sequenced here: peripheral blood, sampled in a trial of Ad26.COV2.S vaccine versus placebo. The rearrangement joins TRBV6-2 or TRBV6-3 to TRBJ1-4; no reliable D call. The CDR3 protein is CASSYGLGRTEKLFF. The CDR3 nucleotides read TGTGCCAGCAGTTACGGACTGGGTAGAACTGAAAAACTGTTTTTT.